A selection of T cell receptor beta chains follows, all from one sample in a study of blood T cell repertoires in COVID-19. Some clones are missing from TCRdb's copy, which holds only in-frame ones; the method was immunoSEQ multiplex PCR. The sample records about 180,000 clones, 85% to 95% being singletons. The sequenced material came from peripheral blood. The receptor source for this set is a man aged 50 or older with acute or convalescent COVID-19. Each CDR3 is given with its conserved first and last residue. Each record gives: D gene, J gene, V gene, clone size, CDR3 DNA, CDR3 protein. D genes are given only for firm matches. For some rows the clone size is stated as once, few or many, or as a class when expanded; others skip it.

d_call: TRBD1
j_call: TRBJ2-5
v_call: TRBV19
clone_size: once
cdr3_nt: TGTGCCAGTAGTATTGAAGGGCGCCGGGACAGCCAAGAGACCCAGTACTTC
cdr3_aa: CASSIEGRRDSQETQYF

d_call: .
j_call: TRBJ2-3
v_call: TRBV27
clone_size: .
cdr3_nt: TGTGCCAGCAGTTTGAGGAGGACAGATACGCAGTATTTT
cdr3_aa: CASSLRRTDTQYF

d_call: TRBD1
j_call: TRBJ1-2
v_call: TRBV16
clone_size: .
cdr3_nt: TGTGCCAGCAGACCGAGCGAGACAGGGGGCTATGGCTACACCTTC
cdr3_aa: CASRPSETGGYGYTF

d_call: TRBD2
j_call: TRBJ2-1
v_call: TRBV10-3
clone_size: .
cdr3_nt: TGTGCCATCAGTGTCGGAGGGACTAGCGGGATAGATGAGCAGTTCTTC
cdr3_aa: CAISVGGTSGIDEQFF

d_call: .
j_call: TRBJ1-3
v_call: TRBV18
clone_size: .
cdr3_nt: TGTGCCAGCTCACCACCAGGACAGTCCTTTGGAAACACCATATATTTT
cdr3_aa: CASSPPGQSFGNTIYF

d_call: .
j_call: TRBJ2-1
v_call: TRBV11-2
clone_size: .
cdr3_nt: TGTGCCAGCAGCTTAGGTGGGGCGGGGGCGAATGAGCAGTTCTTC
cdr3_aa: CASSLGGAGANEQFF

d_call: TRBD1
j_call: TRBJ1-1
v_call: TRBV4-1
clone_size: .
cdr3_nt: TGCGCCAGCAGCCGAAATTTACCGGGACAGGGTCACTCCGAAGCTTTCTTT
cdr3_aa: CASSRNLPGQGHSEAFF

d_call: .
j_call: TRBJ1-2
v_call: TRBV28
clone_size: .
cdr3_nt: TGTGCCAGCAGGGTACAGGATAACTATGGCTACACCTTC
cdr3_aa: CASRVQDNYGYTF

d_call: TRBD2
j_call: TRBJ2-1
v_call: TRBV28
clone_size: .
cdr3_nt: TGTGCCAGCAGGGGGGGAACGGGAGGAACCTACAATGAGCAGTTCTTC
cdr3_aa: CASRGGTGGTYNEQFF

d_call: TRBD1
j_call: TRBJ2-1
v_call: TRBV7-2
clone_size: .
cdr3_nt: TGTGCCAGCAGCTTAAGGAGCGGGACAGGGAAGCCCTCCTACAATGAGCAGTTCTTC
cdr3_aa: CASSLRSGTGKPSYNEQFF

d_call: TRBD2
j_call: TRBJ2-4
v_call: TRBV19
clone_size: .
cdr3_nt: TGTGCCAGTAGTGACACTAGCGGGAGAAACATTCAGTACTTC
cdr3_aa: CASSDTSGRNIQYF

d_call: .
j_call: TRBJ2-3
v_call: TRBV19
clone_size: once
cdr3_nt: TGTGCCAGTAGTACAAGCGGGCTTGGGTGGGGTACGCAGTATTTT
cdr3_aa: CASSTSGLGWGTQYF

d_call: .
j_call: TRBJ1-5
v_call: TRBV15
clone_size: .
cdr3_nt: TGTGCCACCAGCAGAGATGCAAGAGTCAATCAGCCCCAGCATTTT
cdr3_aa: CATSRDARVNQPQHF

d_call: .
j_call: TRBJ2-1
v_call: TRBV5-1
clone_size: .
cdr3_nt: TGCGCCAGCAGCTTGGGTCAGGGGCTCAGCTCCTACAATGAGCAGTTCTTC
cdr3_aa: CASSLGQGLSSYNEQFF

d_call: TRBD2
j_call: TRBJ2-3
v_call: TRBV5-4
clone_size: .
cdr3_nt: TGTGCCAGCAGCTTGCGGACTAGCGGACTCACAGATACGCAGTATTTT
cdr3_aa: CASSLRTSGLTDTQYF

d_call: .
j_call: TRBJ1-1
v_call: TRBV18
clone_size: .
cdr3_nt: TGTGCCAGCTCACCTGGAGAAAACACTGAAGCTTTCTTT
cdr3_aa: CASSPGENTEAFF

d_call: TRBD2
j_call: TRBJ2-2
v_call: TRBV4-2
clone_size: .
cdr3_nt: TGTGCCAGCACGCCAAGCGGGGGCGGCACCGGGGAGCTGTTTTTT
cdr3_aa: CASTPSGGGTGELFF

d_call: .
j_call: TRBJ2-2
v_call: TRBV14
clone_size: .
cdr3_nt: TGTGCCAGCAGCCAAGAGCCAGGGGCCCTAAACACCGGGGAGCTGTTTTTT
cdr3_aa: CASSQEPGALNTGELFF

d_call: TRBD2
j_call: TRBJ2-3
v_call: TRBV12-3/TRBV12-4
clone_size: .
cdr3_nt: TGTGCCACTAAGCGGGGGGGGGCAGATACGCAGTATTTT
cdr3_aa: CATKRGGADTQYF